Given below is one T cell receptor (beta chain) in context. This entry comes from a study of blood T cell repertoires in COVID-19. Overall study context: The samples span acute and convalescent COVID-19 from the United States, Italy and Spain. T cells, B-cell-depleted T cells, or PBMCs provided the cDNA or gDNA that served as material.

In the original workflow: Amplified reference gene primers provided the basis for estimating nucleated cell counts. Produced via immunoSEQ multiplex PCR; TCRdb's table is partial and in-frame only. For V, J and clone size, that table is used; D and trimming come from the DNA. The data contain nearly 55,000 clones, more than 70% of them singletons. The length of the CDR3 is 13 residues. Sequenced material: peripheral blood. This receptor was identified in a man aged 65 to 79 with active COVID-19. The chain is built from TRBV21-1 and TRBJ2-2; TRBD2 is the table's D call and was not checked against the DNA. TRBV21-1 is shown as a pseudogene. CDR3 residues: CASSKAAAGELFF. In nucleotides, the CDR3 is TGTGCCAGCAGCAAAGCCGCGGCCGGGGAGCTGTTTTTT.